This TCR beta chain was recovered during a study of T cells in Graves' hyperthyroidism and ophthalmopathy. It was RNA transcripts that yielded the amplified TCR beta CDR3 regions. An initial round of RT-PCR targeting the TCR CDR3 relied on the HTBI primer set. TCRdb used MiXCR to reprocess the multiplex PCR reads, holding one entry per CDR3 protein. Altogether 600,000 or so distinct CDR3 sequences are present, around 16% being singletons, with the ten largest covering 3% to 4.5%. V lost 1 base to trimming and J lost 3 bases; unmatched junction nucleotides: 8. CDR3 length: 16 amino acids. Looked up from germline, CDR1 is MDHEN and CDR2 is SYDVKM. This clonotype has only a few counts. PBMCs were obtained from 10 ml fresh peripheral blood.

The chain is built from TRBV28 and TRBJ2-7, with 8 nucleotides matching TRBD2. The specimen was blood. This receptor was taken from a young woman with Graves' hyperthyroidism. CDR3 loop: CASSLFGGAGGYEQYF. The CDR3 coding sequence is TGTGCCAGCAGTTTATTCGGAGGGGCGGGGGGCTACGAGCAGTACTTC.